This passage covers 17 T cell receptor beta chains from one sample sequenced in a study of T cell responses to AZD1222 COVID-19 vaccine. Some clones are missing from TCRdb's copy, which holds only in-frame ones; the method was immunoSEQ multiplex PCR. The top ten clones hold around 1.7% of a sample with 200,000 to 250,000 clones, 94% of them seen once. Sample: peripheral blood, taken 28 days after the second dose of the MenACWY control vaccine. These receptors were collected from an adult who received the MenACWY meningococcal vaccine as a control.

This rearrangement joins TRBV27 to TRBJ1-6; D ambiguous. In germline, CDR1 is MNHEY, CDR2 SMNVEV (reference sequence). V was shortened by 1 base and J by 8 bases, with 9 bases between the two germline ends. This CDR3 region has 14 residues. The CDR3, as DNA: TGTGCCAGCAGTTTATTTATTGGGGATTCACCCCTCCACTTT. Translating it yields CASSLFIGDSPLHF.

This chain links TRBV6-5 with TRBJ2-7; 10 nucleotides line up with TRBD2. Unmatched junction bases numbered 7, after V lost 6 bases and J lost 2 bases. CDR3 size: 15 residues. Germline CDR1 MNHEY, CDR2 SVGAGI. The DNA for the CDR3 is TGTGCCAGCAGAGGGAGCGGGAGGGGCCCCTACGAGCAGTACTTC. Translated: CASRGSGRGPYEQYF.

This CDR3 is CASSSGQGVGEQYF. The CDR3 DNA sequence: TGCGCCAGCAGCTCCGGACAGGGGGTCGGAGAGCAGTACTTC. The chain employs TRBV5-1 and TRBJ2-7, with TRBD1 matching 10 bases. The length of the CDR3 is 14 residues. Germline values: CDR1 SGHRS, CDR2 YFSETQ. Trimming cost V 3 bases and J 7 bases; bases outside gene matches: 7.

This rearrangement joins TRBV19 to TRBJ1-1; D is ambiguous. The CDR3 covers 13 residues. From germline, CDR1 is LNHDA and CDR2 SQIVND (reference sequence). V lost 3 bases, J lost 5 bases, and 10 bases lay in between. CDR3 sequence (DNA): TGTGCCAGTAGTATCGGAGGGTATACTGAAGCTTTCTTT. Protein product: CASSIGGYTEAFF.

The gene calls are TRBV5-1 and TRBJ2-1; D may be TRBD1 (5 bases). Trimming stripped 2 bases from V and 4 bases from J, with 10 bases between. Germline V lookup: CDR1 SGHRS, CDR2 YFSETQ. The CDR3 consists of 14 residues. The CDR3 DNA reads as TGCGCCAGCAGCTTTGGAGACAGATACAATGAGCAGTTCTTC. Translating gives CASSFGDRYNEQFF.

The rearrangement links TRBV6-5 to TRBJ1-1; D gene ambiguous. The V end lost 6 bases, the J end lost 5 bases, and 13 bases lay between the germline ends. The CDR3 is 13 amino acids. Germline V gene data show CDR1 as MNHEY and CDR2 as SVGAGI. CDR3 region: CASRKDGVTEAFF. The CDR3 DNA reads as TGTGCCAGCAGAAAAGACGGAGTTACTGAAGCTTTCTTT.

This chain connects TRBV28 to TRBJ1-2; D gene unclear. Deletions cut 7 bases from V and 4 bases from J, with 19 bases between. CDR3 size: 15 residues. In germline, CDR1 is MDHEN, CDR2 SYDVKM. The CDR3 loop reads CASTNPRTSGYGYTF. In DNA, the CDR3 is TGTGCCAGCACCAACCCGCGAACCTCCGGCTATGGCTACACCTTC.

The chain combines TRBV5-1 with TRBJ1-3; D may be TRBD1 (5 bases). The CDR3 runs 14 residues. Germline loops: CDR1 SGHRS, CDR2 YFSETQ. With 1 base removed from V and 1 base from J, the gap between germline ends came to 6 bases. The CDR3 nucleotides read TGCGCCAGCAGCTTGCAGGGATCTGGAAACACCATATATTTT. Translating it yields CASSLQGSGNTIYF.

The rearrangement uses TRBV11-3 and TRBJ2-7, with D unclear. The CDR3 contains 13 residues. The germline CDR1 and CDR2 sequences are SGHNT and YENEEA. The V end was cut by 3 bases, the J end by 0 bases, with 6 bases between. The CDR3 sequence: CASSLANSYEQYF. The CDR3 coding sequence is TGTGCCAGCAGCTTGGCGAACTCCTACGAGCAGTACTTC.

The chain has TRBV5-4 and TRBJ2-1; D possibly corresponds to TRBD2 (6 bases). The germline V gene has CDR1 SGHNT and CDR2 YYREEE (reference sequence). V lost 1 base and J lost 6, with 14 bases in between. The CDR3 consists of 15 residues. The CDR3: CASSLPGTRSNEQFF. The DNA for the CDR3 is TGTGCCAGCAGCTTGCCCGGGACTCGAAGCAATGAGCAGTTCTTC.

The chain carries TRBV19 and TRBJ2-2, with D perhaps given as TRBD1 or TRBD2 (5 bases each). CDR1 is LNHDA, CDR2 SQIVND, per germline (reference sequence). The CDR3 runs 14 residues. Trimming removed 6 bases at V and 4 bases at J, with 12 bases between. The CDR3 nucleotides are TGTGCCAGTAGGACCGGGACCCCCACCGGGGAGCTGTTTTTT. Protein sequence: CASRTGTPTGELFF.

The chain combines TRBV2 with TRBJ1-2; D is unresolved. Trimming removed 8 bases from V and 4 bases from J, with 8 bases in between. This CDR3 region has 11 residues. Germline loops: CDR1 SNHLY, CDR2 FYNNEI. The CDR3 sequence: CASGDFYGYTF. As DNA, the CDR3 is TGTGCCAGCGGCGACTTCTATGGCTACACCTTC.

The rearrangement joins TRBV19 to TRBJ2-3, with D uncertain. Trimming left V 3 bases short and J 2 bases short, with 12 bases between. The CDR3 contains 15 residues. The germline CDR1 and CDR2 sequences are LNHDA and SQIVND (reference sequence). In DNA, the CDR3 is TGTGCCAGTAGTATCTCCAGAACAGCCACAGATACGCAGTATTTT. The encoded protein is CASSISRTATDTQYF.

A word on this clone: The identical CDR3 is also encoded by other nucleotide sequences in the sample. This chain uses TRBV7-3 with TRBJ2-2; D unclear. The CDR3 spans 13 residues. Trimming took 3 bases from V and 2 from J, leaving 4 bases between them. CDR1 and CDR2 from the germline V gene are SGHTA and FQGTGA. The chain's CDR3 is CASSLTNTGELFF. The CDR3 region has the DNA TGTGCCAGCAGCTTGACTAACACCGGGGAGCTGTTTTTT.

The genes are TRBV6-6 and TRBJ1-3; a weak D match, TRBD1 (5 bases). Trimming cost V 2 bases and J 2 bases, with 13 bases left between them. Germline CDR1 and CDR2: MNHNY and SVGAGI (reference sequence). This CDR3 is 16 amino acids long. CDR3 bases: TGTGCCAGCAGTTACCTTGGACAAGGACCTGGAAACACCATATATTTT. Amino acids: CASSYLGQGPGNTIYF.

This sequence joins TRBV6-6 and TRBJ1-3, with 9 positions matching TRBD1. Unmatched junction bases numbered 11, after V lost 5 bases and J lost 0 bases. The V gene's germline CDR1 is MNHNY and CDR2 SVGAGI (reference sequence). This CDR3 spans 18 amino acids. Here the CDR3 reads CASSRNRGPGLSGNTIYF. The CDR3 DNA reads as TGTGCCAGCAGTCGCAACAGGGGGCCGGGGCTCTCTGGAAACACCATATATTTT.

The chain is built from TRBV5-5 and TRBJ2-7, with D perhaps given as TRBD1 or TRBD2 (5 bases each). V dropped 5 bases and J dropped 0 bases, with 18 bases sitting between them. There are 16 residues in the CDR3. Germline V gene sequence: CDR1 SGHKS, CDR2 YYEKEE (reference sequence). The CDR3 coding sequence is TGTGCCAGCAGGGTGGGACCGGGATTTAGCTCCTACGAGCAGTACTTC. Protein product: CASRVGPGFSSYEQYF.